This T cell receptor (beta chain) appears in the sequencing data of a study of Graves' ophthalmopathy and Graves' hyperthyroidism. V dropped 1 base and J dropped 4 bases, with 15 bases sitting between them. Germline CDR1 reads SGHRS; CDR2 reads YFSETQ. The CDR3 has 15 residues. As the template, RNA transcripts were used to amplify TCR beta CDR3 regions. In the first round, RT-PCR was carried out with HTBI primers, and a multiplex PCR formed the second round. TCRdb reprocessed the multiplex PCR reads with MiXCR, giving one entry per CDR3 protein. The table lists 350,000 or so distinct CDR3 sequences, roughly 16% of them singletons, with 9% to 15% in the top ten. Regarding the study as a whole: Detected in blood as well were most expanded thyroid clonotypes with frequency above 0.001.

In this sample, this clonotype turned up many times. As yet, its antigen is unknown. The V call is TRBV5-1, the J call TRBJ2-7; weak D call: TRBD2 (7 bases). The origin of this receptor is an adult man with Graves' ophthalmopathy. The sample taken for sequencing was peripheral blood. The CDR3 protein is CASSLRGAHGYEQYF. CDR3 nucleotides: TGCGCCAGCAGCTTGCGGGGGGCGCATGGGTACGAGCAGTACTTC.